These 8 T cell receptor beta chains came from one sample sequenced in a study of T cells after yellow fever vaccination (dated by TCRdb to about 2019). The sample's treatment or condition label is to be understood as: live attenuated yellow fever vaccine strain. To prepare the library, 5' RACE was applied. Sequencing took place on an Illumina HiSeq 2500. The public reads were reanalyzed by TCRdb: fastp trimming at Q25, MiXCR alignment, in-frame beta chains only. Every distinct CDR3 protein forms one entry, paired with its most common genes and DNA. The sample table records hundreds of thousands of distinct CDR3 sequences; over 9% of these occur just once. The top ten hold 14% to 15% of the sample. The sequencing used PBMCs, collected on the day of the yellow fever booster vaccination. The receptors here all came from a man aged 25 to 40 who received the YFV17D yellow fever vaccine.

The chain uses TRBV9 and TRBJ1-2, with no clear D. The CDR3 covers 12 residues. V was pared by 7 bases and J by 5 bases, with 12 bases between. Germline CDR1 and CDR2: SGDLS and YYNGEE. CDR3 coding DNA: TGTGCCAGCTCCGGGCTTGCTTATGGCTACACCTTC. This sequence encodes CASSGLAYGYTF. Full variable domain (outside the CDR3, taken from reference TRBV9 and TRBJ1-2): DSGVTQTPKHLITATGQRVTLRCSPRSGDLSVYWYQQSLDQGLQFLIQYYNGEERAKGNILERFSAQQFPDLHSELNLSSLELGDSALYFCASSGLAYGYTFGSGTRLTVV.

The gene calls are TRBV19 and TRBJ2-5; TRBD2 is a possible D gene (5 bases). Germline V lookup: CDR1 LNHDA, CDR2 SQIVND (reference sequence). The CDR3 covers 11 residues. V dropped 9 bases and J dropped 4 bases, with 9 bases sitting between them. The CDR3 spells CASPRVETQYF. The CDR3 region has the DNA TGTGCCAGCCCGAGGGTAGAGACCCAGTACTTC.

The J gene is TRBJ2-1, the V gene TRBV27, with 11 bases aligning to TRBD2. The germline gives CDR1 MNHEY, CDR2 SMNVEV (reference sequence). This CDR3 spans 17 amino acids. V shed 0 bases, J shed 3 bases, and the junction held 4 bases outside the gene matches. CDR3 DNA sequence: TGTGCCAGCAGTTTATCCCTAGCGGGAGGCAGCTACAATGAGCAGTTCTTC. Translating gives CASSLSLAGGSYNEQFF.

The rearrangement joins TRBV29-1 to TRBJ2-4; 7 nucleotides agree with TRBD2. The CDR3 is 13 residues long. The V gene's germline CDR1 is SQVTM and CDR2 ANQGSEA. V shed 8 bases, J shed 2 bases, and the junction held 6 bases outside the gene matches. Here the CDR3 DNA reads TGCAGCTTCTCGGGGGGTACCAAAAACATTCAGTACTTC. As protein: CSFSGGTKNIQYF. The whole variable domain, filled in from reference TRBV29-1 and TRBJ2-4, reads SAVISQKPSRDICQRGTSLTIQCQVDSQVTMMFWYRQQPGQSLTLIATANQGSEATYESGFVIDKFPISRPNLTFSTLTVSNMSPEDSSIYLCSFSGGTKNIQYFGAGTRLSVL.

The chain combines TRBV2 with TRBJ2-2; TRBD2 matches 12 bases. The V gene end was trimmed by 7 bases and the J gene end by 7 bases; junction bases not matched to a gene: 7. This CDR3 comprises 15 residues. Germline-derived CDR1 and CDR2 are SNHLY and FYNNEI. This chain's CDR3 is CASTTSGSGGGELFF. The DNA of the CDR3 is TGTGCCAGCACGACTAGCGGGAGCGGGGGCGGGGAGCTGTTTTTT. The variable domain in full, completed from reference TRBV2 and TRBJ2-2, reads EPEVTQTPSHQVTQMGQEVILRCVPISNHLYFYWYRQILGQKVEFLVSFYNNEISEKSEIFDDQFSVERPDGSNFTLKIRSTKLEDSAMYFCASTTSGSGGGELFFGEGSRLTVL.

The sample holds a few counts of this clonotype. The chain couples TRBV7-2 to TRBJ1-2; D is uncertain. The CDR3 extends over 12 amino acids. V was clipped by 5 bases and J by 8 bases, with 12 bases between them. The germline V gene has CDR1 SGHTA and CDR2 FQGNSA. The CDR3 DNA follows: TGTGCCAGCAGCATCGGGGAAGGCGGCTACACCTTC. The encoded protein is CASSIGEGGYTF.

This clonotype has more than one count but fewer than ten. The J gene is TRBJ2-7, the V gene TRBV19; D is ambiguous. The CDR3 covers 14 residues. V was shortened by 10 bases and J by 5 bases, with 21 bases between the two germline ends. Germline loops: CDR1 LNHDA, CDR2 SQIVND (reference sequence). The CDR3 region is CAKSGYPQSHEQYF. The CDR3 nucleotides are TGTGCCAAATCGGGCTATCCCCAGAGCCACGAGCAGTACTTC.

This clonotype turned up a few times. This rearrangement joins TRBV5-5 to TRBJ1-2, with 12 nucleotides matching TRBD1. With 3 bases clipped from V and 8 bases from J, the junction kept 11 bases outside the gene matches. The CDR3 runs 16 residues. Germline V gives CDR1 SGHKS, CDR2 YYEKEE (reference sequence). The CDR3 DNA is TGTGCCAGCAGCTCTCCAGGGACAGGGGGCGCCGACGGCTACACCTTC. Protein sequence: CASSSPGTGGADGYTF.